This T cell receptor beta chain was identified during a study of beta chain features in type 1 diabetes. Study results and caveats: Insertions were fewer and deletions more numerous at VDJ junctions in type 1 diabetes patients. For Type 1 diabetes patients, all four CD4+ subsets carried TCRB CDR3s that were moderately but significantly shorter.

This clone was observed a few times. The antigen is unknown. The CDR3 is made up of 15 amino acids. The germline V gene has CDR1 KGHSH and CDR2 LQKENI. V dropped 6 bases and J dropped 0 bases, with 12 bases sitting between them. The authors reverse transcribed all of the isolated RNA, so sequencing captured expressed TCRB transcripts. TCRdb keeps only in-frame clones here, not all; method: immunoSEQ multiplex PCR. In the table there are under 850,000 clones, roughly 13% of which are singletons. The chain recombines TRBV18 with TRBJ1-3; D not certain. The receptor was isolated from a young man with type 1 diabetes. The sequenced sample was naive CD4+ T cells from blood. The CDR3 spells CASSQGRGSGNTIYF. The CDR3, as DNA: TGTGCCAGCTCCCAAGGGCGGGGCTCTGGAAACACCATATATTTT.